This T cell receptor (beta chain) was identified in a study of T cells in Graves' hyperthyroidism and ophthalmopathy. Patients aged 18 to 65 with hyperthyroidism were newly diagnosed, with duration under 2 months. The CDR3 consists of 14 residues. J was trimmed by 2 bases and V by 4 bases; bases with no gene match: 3. CDR1 is MNHEY and CDR2 is SVGAGI in the germline V gene. Findings of the study overall: Most thyroid clonotypes with frequency above 0.001 were detected in blood. A model built on 13 V-J features separated ophthalmopathy from stable hyperthyroidism.

RNA transcripts yielded amplified TCR beta CDR3 regions. The HTBI primer set drove a first-round RT-PCR of the TCR CDR3. TCRdb re-analysed the multiplex PCR reads in MiXCR, keeping a single row per CDR3 protein. This table holds just over 550,000 distinct CDR3 sequences, under 60% found once. In the case of this clonotype: Its antigen is undetermined.

Sequencing was carried out using peripheral blood or thyroid tissue (not recorded which). The TCR originated in a woman between 18 and 29 years old with Graves' hyperthyroidism. The rearrangement links TRBV6-5 to TRBJ2-7, with 9 bases identical to TRBD1. The CDR3 DNA is TGTGCCAGCAGTTTCGGACAGGGGACCTACGAGCAGTACTTC. Translated, it gives CASSFGQGTYEQYF.